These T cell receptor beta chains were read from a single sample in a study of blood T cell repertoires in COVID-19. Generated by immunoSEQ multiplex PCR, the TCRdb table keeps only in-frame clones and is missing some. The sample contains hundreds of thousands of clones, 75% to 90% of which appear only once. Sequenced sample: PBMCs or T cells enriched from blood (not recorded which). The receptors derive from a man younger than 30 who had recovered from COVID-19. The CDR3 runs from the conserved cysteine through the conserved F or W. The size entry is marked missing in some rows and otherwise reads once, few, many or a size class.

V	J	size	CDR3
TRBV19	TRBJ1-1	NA	CATRTANTEAFF
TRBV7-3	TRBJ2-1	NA	CASSLLPAGVGNEQFF
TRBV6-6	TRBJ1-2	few	CASSYAGDGYTF
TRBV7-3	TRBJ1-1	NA	CASSLRAGTGRLNTEAFF
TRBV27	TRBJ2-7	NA	CASSPPLGQGASYEQYF
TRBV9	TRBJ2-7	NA	CASSLTQGFEQYF
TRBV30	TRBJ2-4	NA	CAWRGTSGRLLAKNIQYF
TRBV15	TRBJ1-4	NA	CATRTTGRRSNEKLFF
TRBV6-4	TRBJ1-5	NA	CASKGDGNQPQHF
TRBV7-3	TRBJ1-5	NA	CASSPPDRGNSSNQPQHF
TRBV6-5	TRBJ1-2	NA	CASTQGSGYTF
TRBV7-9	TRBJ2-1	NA	CASSLLSGHAVDEQFF
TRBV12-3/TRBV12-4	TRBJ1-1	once	CASSLAENTEAFF
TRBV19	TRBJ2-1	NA	CASRGQGGYNEQFF
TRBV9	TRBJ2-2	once	CASSVGGRGGPTGELFF
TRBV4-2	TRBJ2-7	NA	CASSQEGTGAPYEQYF
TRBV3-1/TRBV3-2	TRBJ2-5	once	CASSQKRTGATETQYF
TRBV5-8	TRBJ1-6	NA	CASSFGDRNSPLHF
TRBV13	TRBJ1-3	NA	CASSLGGLYLSGNTIYF
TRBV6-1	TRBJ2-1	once	CASSEGSGGNNEQFF
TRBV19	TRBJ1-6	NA	CASSSGQGASPLHF
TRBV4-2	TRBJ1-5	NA	CASSHPGTGGYQPQHF
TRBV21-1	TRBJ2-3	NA	CASSKESGGPTDTQYF
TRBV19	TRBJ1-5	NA	CASSDPRAWNQPQHF
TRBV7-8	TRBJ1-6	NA	CASSHKRQGGSPLHF
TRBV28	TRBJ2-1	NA	CASSLPAASYNEQFF
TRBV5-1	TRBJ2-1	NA	CASSPGTSGQGEQFF
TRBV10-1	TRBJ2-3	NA	CASSAGGADTQYF
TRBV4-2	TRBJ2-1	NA	CASSPAGTSLSEQFF
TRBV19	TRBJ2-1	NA	CASNPGRGEQFF
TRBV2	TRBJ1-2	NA	CANMDRPRIPLYGYTF
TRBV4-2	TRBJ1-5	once	CASSPDGASNQPQHF
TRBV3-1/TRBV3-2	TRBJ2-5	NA	CASSQAPAVQETQYF
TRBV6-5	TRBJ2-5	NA	CASALAGVSETQYF
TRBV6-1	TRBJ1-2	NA	CASSEVAGDGYTF
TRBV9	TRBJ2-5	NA	CASSVGEVAVETQYF
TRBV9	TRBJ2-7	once	CASSLMGEYEQYF
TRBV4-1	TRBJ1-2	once	CASSPRSNYGYTF
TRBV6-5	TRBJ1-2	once	CASSFLPGQGAAGYTF
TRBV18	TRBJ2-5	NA	CASSPPQLTSSRETQYF
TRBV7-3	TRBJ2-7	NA	CASSLSGPYEQYF
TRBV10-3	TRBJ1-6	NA	CAISGALAGSPLHF
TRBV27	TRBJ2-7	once	CASSFYGTSEQYF
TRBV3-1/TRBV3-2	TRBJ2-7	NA	CASSQHWDSRYEQYF
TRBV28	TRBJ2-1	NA	CASSKDRGTYNEQFF
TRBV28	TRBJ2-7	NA	CASSLLTSGSIYEQYF
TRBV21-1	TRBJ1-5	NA	CASNRDRGYNQPQHF
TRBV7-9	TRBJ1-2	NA	CASSRNFGTVGNDGYTF
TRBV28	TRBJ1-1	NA	CASSQYPGSPLNTEAFF
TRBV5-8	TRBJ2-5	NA	CASSSHGTGGQETQYF
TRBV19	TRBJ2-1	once	CASSKGLAGGVGHNEQFF